This T cell receptor beta chain appears in the sequencing data of a study of beta chain features in type 1 diabetes listed by TCRdb under 2018. With respect to the entire study: Mean age, gender distribution, total cell number and subset yield did not differ between patients and healthy donors. Across all samples, about 110 million sorted cells were examined, and cell number per subset correlated strongly with RNA yield. In the study, TCRB repertoires of sorted circulating CD4+ T cell subsets from recently diagnosed type 1 diabetes patients were compared with those of matched healthy donors. Regulatory and stem cell-like memory subsets were isolated from only 8 patients and roughly eight healthy donors, whereas naive and central memory subsets came from all 30 or so donors. The full study reports these points: Only small numbers of individuals were included in the HLA sub-analyses, which left unresolved whether HLA type had any influence on TCRB rearrangement. Fewer insertions and more nucleotide deletions at VDJ recombination sites were observed in patients with type 1 diabetes, implying thymic rearrangement abnormalities. PCR may preferentially amplify shorter templates, but because patient and control samples were amplified and corrected together, any resulting skew would affect both groups equally. Type 1 diabetes patients showed a moderate but significant shortening of TCRB CDR3 length in all four CD4+ subsets. Sequencing cDNA rather than genomic DNA could over-represent highly expressing activated cells, although activation and CD3 levels did not differ between groups. Naive, central memory and regulatory TCRB repertoires appeared to be more similar among patients than among healthy donors.

With respect to this clone: Its antigen specificity is not known. No base quality information exists; no much larger clone differs at one position.

All of the isolated RNA was reverse transcribed with the High Capacity cDNA Reverse Transcription Kit, so expressed TCRB transcripts were sequenced. Deep immunoSEQ sequencing was performed on naive, central memory and regulatory T cell samples, with an average of approximately 4 million total reads per sample. Sorted cells were lysed in RLT buffer, and RNA was extracted using DNase-treated RNeasy Micro or Mini kits according to cell number. Each cell subset was processed on its own to prevent cross-contamination, while patient and healthy donor samples were processed together. The immunoSEQ multiplex PCR was used to amplify TCRB sequences from cDNA, yielding 87-bp fragments that span the CDR3 region. The amplicons were sequenced using the Illumina HiSeq platform. The study's processing was this. PCR bias was corrected computationally using synthetic template baselines, and reads within Hamming distance 2 were collapsed, with unmergeable singletons discarded. By aligning reads against IMGT, V, D and J genes, CDR3 length, and insertions or deletions at six rearrangement sites were assigned. Clonotype counts were normalized to sorted cell number within each subset before computing true diversity and Gini coefficients with the tcR R package. The overlap coefficient, calculated on TCRB nucleotide sequences, was used to quantify repertoire sharing. As a proxy for the pre-selection repertoire, out-of-frame TCRB sequences from naive cells were analyzed. This is the immuneACCESS table as TCRdb keeps it, with only in-frame sequences that have V and J called. A part of the clones is gone; compared with another copy, unresolved V genes explain less than half, and the rest is unexplained. That table furnishes V, J and clone size, whereas the DNA furnished D and trimming. The sample table holds roughly 450,000 clones, of which about an eighth were seen once. The top ten clones comprise approximately 0.05% of the sample.

The germline V gene provides CDR1 SGDLS and CDR2 YYNGEE. V is pared back by 4 bases and J by 8 bases, with 15 bases lying between the germline termini. The CDR3 runs 14 residues from the cysteine to the phenylalanine. CDR3 DNA only is kept here, 42 bases in frame from base 1. A single peripheral blood draw of about 120 mL on average was collected from each donor into heparinised tubes. Using a panel that included CD45RO, CCR7, CD25, CD127, CD95 and CD27, naive, central memory, regulatory and stem cell-like memory CD4+ T cells were sorted on a BD FACSAria II. A purity above 95% was achieved for all sorted populations. PBMCs were isolated right away by Lymphoprep density gradient centrifugation and were stained directly, without culture. Samples were stained and sorted in pairs, with one healthy donor and one patient per experiment, so that batch effects were minimized.

This TCR derives from a woman in her late teens or twenties in good health. The sample was naive CD4+ T cells from blood. The cell subset or site label, read with the paper, signifies: true naive CD4+ T cells. The rearranged segments are TRBV9 and TRBJ1-4; a confident D gene designation cannot be given. CDR3 loop: CASSPLDSSEKLFF. At the DNA level, the sequence is TGTGCCAGCAGCCCCCTCGATTCGAGCGAAAAACTGTTTTTT.